The rows below give T cell receptor beta chains drawn from one sample of a study of blood T cell repertoires in COVID-19. Generated by immunoSEQ multiplex PCR, the TCRdb table keeps only in-frame clones and is missing some. The sample carries 150,000 to 200,000 clones, approximately 86% recorded once. What was sequenced was peripheral blood. The receptors were gathered from a man aged 35-49 years with active or convalescent COVID-19. Each CDR3 is given with its conserved first and last residue. The D gene is left open where the match is weak. Clone size is shown for a subset of rows, as once, few, many or a class of expanded clone.

d_gene: NA
v_gene: TRBV2
abundance: NA
j_gene: TRBJ2-2
CDR3nt: TGTGCCACCAAAGACAGCCCCTTGGTATCCGGGGAGCTGTTTTTT
CDR3aa: CATKDSPLVSGELFF

d_gene: NA
v_gene: TRBV19
abundance: NA
j_gene: TRBJ2-7
CDR3nt: TGTGCCAGTAGTCGGATGGCTGGAAATACAGGGTCATACGAGCAGTACTTC
CDR3aa: CASSRMAGNTGSYEQYF

d_gene: NA
v_gene: TRBV18
abundance: NA
j_gene: TRBJ1-6
CDR3nt: TGTGCCAGCTCACCAAATCTTGACAACGCACCCCTCCACTTT
CDR3aa: CASSPNLDNAPLHF

d_gene: NA
v_gene: TRBV30
abundance: NA
j_gene: TRBJ2-5
CDR3nt: TGTGCCTGGCGTCAGCAAGAGACCCAGTACTTC
CDR3aa: CAWRQQETQYF

d_gene: NA
v_gene: TRBV12-3/TRBV12-4
abundance: NA
j_gene: TRBJ1-1
CDR3nt: TGTGCCAGCAGTTTAGATGAGAGGACTGAAGCTTTCTTT
CDR3aa: CASSLDERTEAFF

d_gene: NA
v_gene: TRBV11-2
abundance: once
j_gene: TRBJ1-6
CDR3nt: TGTGCCAGCAGCTTACTCACGCGGGTGCATAATTCACCCCTCCACTTT
CDR3aa: CASSLLTRVHNSPLHF

d_gene: TRBD1
v_gene: TRBV5-4
abundance: NA
j_gene: TRBJ2-2
CDR3nt: TGTGCCAGCAGCTTGGAGGGGGCCGCGATGGAGCTGTTTTTT
CDR3aa: CASSLEGAAMELFF

d_gene: NA
v_gene: TRBV5-1
abundance: NA
j_gene: TRBJ2-7
CDR3nt: TGCGCCAGCGCGGGCGAGCAGTACTTC
CDR3aa: CASAGEQYF

d_gene: NA
v_gene: TRBV5-1
abundance: few
j_gene: TRBJ1-1
CDR3nt: TGCGCCAGCAGCTTGGACGGCACTGAAGCTTTCTTT
CDR3aa: CASSLDGTEAFF

d_gene: NA
v_gene: TRBV19
abundance: NA
j_gene: TRBJ1-1
CDR3nt: TGTGCCAGTAGTATAGCGGACAGATATGAAGCTTTCTTT
CDR3aa: CASSIADRYEAFF

d_gene: TRBD2
v_gene: TRBV5-1
abundance: NA
j_gene: TRBJ2-1
CDR3nt: TGCGCCAGCAGCTTGGATAGCGGGGGGGGCAATGAGCAGTTCTTC
CDR3aa: CASSLDSGGGNEQFF

d_gene: NA
v_gene: TRBV24-1
abundance: NA
j_gene: TRBJ1-1
CDR3nt: TGTGCCACCAGTGACCAGTGGAGGGGTGAAGCTTTCTTT
CDR3aa: CATSDQWRGEAFF

d_gene: NA
v_gene: TRBV19
abundance: NA
j_gene: TRBJ2-7
CDR3nt: TGTGCCAGTAGTACGGGACTGGGCTACGAGCAGTACTTC
CDR3aa: CASSTGLGYEQYF

d_gene: NA
v_gene: TRBV7-9
abundance: NA
j_gene: TRBJ1-1
CDR3nt: TGTGCCAGCAGCTCACGACAAAGAAACACTGAAGCTTTCTTT
CDR3aa: CASSSRQRNTEAFF

d_gene: TRBD1
v_gene: TRBV29-1
abundance: NA
j_gene: TRBJ2-1
CDR3nt: TGCAGTTGGGACAGGGAAGAGGGTGAGCAGTTCTTC
CDR3aa: CSWDREEGEQFF

d_gene: NA
v_gene: TRBV7-6
abundance: NA
j_gene: TRBJ2-3
CDR3nt: TGTGCCAGCAGCTCCAGGGTTTCTAGCACAGATACGCAGTATTTT
CDR3aa: CASSSRVSSTDTQYF

d_gene: NA
v_gene: TRBV12-3/TRBV12-4
abundance: once
j_gene: TRBJ2-1
CDR3nt: TGTGCCAGCAGTTTGCGTGGCAATGAGCAGTTCTTC
CDR3aa: CASSLRGNEQFF

d_gene: NA
v_gene: TRBV5-1
abundance: many
j_gene: TRBJ1-1
CDR3nt: TGCGCCAGCAGCGTGACAGCTGTAGCCACTGAAGCTTTCTTT
CDR3aa: CASSVTAVATEAFF

d_gene: NA
v_gene: TRBV7-3
abundance: NA
j_gene: TRBJ2-1
CDR3nt: TGTGCCAGCAGCTGGGGCGGCGACAATGAGCAGTTCTTC
CDR3aa: CASSWGGDNEQFF

d_gene: NA
v_gene: TRBV11-3
abundance: NA
j_gene: TRBJ1-1
CDR3nt: TGTGCCAGCAGCGCAAGACAGGTTCTCGGCACTGAAGCTTTCTTT
CDR3aa: CASSARQVLGTEAFF

d_gene: TRBD1
v_gene: TRBV28
abundance: NA
j_gene: TRBJ2-7
CDR3nt: TGTGCCAGCAGTCCCATCCCCCGGACAGGCTACGAGCAGTACTTC
CDR3aa: CASSPIPRTGYEQYF

d_gene: TRBD2
v_gene: TRBV7-2
abundance: once
j_gene: TRBJ2-5
CDR3nt: TGTGCCAGCAGTTTGAGCGGGGGTGGCCCACAAGAGACCCAGTACTTC
CDR3aa: CASSLSGGGPQETQYF

d_gene: TRBD1
v_gene: TRBV3-1/TRBV3-2
abundance: NA
j_gene: TRBJ2-2
CDR3nt: TGTGCCAGCAGCCCGGCAGGACAGGAGAACACCGGGGAGCTGTTTTTT
CDR3aa: CASSPAGQENTGELFF

d_gene: NA
v_gene: TRBV23-1
abundance: NA
j_gene: TRBJ1-4
CDR3nt: TGCGCCAGCAGTCCCGGACAGCGAAGTCTTAATGAAAAACTGTTTTTT
CDR3aa: CASSPGQRSLNEKLFF

d_gene: NA
v_gene: TRBV7-2
abundance: few
j_gene: TRBJ1-6
CDR3nt: TGTGCCAGCAGCTTAGGACAGCATAATTCACCCCTCCACTTT
CDR3aa: CASSLGQHNSPLHF

d_gene: NA
v_gene: TRBV3-1/TRBV3-2
abundance: NA
j_gene: TRBJ2-7
CDR3nt: TGTGCCAGCAGCCCGTCTTCGGGCGAGCAGTACTTC
CDR3aa: CASSPSSGEQYF

d_gene: NA
v_gene: TRBV7-2
abundance: NA
j_gene: TRBJ1-6
CDR3nt: TGTGCCAGCAGCTTCCGGGGTCAGCAGAGCTCCTATAATTCACCCCTCCACTTT
CDR3aa: CASSFRGQQSSYNSPLHF

d_gene: NA
v_gene: TRBV30
abundance: NA
j_gene: TRBJ2-7
CDR3nt: TGTGCCTGGACCCAGGACAGTTACGAGCAGTACTTC
CDR3aa: CAWTQDSYEQYF

d_gene: NA
v_gene: TRBV6-5
abundance: NA
j_gene: TRBJ2-2
CDR3nt: TGTGCCAGCAGTTACGGCGGGGGCCCCTCCGGGGAGCTGTTTTTT
CDR3aa: CASSYGGGPSGELFF

d_gene: TRBD1
v_gene: TRBV18
abundance: NA
j_gene: TRBJ1-2
CDR3nt: TGTGCCAGCTCACCAGGACAGGGTAACTATGGCTACACCTTC
CDR3aa: CASSPGQGNYGYTF

d_gene: NA
v_gene: TRBV4-3
abundance: NA
j_gene: TRBJ2-7
CDR3nt: TGCGCCAGCAGCCAAGACAGGGCTGGCGAGCAGTACTTC
CDR3aa: CASSQDRAGEQYF

d_gene: TRBD2
v_gene: TRBV19
abundance: NA
j_gene: TRBJ2-1
CDR3nt: TGTGCCAGTAGTAAGGGACTAGCGGAACCCTACAATGAGCAGTTCTTC
CDR3aa: CASSKGLAEPYNEQFF

d_gene: TRBD2
v_gene: TRBV19
abundance: NA
j_gene: TRBJ2-1
CDR3nt: TGTGCCAGTAGTATAGAGAGGACTAGGGAGGGTGAGCAGTTCTTC
CDR3aa: CASSIERTREGEQFF

d_gene: NA
v_gene: TRBV19
abundance: NA
j_gene: TRBJ1-5
CDR3nt: TGTGCCACCTCCCTGCGGGGGAGAGATCAGCCCCAGCATTTT
CDR3aa: CATSLRGRDQPQHF

d_gene: NA
v_gene: TRBV30
abundance: NA
j_gene: TRBJ2-2
CDR3nt: TGTGCCGGGATCGGGAGAAGAAATCCCGGGGAGCTGTTTTTT
CDR3aa: CAGIGRRNPGELFF

d_gene: TRBD2
v_gene: TRBV6-5
abundance: NA
j_gene: TRBJ2-1
CDR3nt: TGTGCCAGCACCGGGGGGGAGGAATACAATGAGCAGTTCTTC
CDR3aa: CASTGGEEYNEQFF

d_gene: NA
v_gene: TRBV24-1
abundance: NA
j_gene: TRBJ2-5
CDR3nt: TGTGCCACCAGTGACCGGGGACATACTTCACAAGAGACCCAGTACTTC
CDR3aa: CATSDRGHTSQETQYF

d_gene: NA
v_gene: TRBV7-6
abundance: NA
j_gene: TRBJ1-6
CDR3nt: TGTGCCAGCAGCTTCGGCCCGACTGGTTCACCCCTCCACTTT
CDR3aa: CASSFGPTGSPLHF

d_gene: NA
v_gene: TRBV4-1
abundance: once
j_gene: TRBJ1-3
CDR3nt: TGCGCCAGCAGCCCCACCGGCGGGTTTGGAAACACCATATATTTT
CDR3aa: CASSPTGGFGNTIYF

d_gene: TRBD1
v_gene: TRBV5-1
abundance: once
j_gene: TRBJ1-2
CDR3nt: TGCGCCAGCAGCTTGGACAGGGGATCGGGGGGCTACACCTTC
CDR3aa: CASSLDRGSGGYTF

d_gene: NA
v_gene: TRBV24-1
abundance: NA
j_gene: TRBJ1-2
CDR3nt: TGTGCCACCAGTACAGGGTCTTACTATGGCTACACCTTC
CDR3aa: CATSTGSYYGYTF

d_gene: NA
v_gene: TRBV4-2
abundance: NA
j_gene: TRBJ2-3
CDR3nt: TGTGCCAGCAGCCAAGGGTCCGGCAGGGGCACAGATACGCAGTATTTT
CDR3aa: CASSQGSGRGTDTQYF